A single sample gave rise to the 26 T cell receptor beta chains below, sequenced in a study of blood T cell repertoires in COVID-19. Only in-frame clones appear in the TCRdb table, and some are missing; sequencing was by immunoSEQ multiplex PCR. This sample has approximately 99,000 clones, with around 88% found just once. Sample: peripheral blood. The source is a man in his fifties with COVID-19, enrolled during active disease.

The rearrangement uses TRBV12-3 or TRBV12-4 and TRBJ1-2; D is unclear. The CDR3 runs 11 residues. The CDR3 loop reads CLFTPLYGYTF. Written as DNA, the CDR3 is TGTTTATTTACACCGTTATATGGCTACACCTTC.

The gene calls are TRBV10-1 and TRBJ2-1, with 9 nucleotides matching TRBD1. This CDR3 has 15 residues. Germline CDR1 WNHNN, CDR2 SYGVQD (reference sequence). V lost 5 bases and J lost 1; bases outside the gene matches: 3. As DNA, the CDR3 is TGCGCCAGCAGTCCCGGGACAGGGTCCTACAATGAGCAGTTCTTC. This gives the protein CASSPGTGSYNEQFF.

The genes are TRBV5-4 and TRBJ2-5, with TRBD1 matching over 8 bases. Per the germline V gene, CDR1 is SGHNT and CDR2 is YYREEE (reference sequence). The CDR3 covers 14 residues. V shed 4 bases and J 1 base; nucleotides not matched to a gene: 3. The CDR3 nucleotides are TGTGCCAGCAGCCAAACAGGGGGCCAAGAGACCCAGTACTTC. Residues: CASSQTGGQETQYF.

The chain joins TRBV7-3 to TRBJ2-3; D possibly corresponds to TRBD2 (6 bases). The length of the CDR3 is 18 residues. V lost 2 bases, J lost 6 bases, and 24 bases lay in between. CDR1 and CDR2 from the germline V gene are SGHTA and FQGTGA. The CDR3 nucleotides are TGTGCCAGCAGCTTATATCCGCTTTCGGGACTCGAGGCGGATACGCAGTATTTT. It specifies CASSLYPLSGLEADTQYF.

This sequence joins TRBV2 and TRBJ1-2; D not certain. Germline V gives CDR1 SNHLY, CDR2 FYNNEI. Trimming left V 3 bases short and J 0 bases short, with 5 bases between. The CDR3 consists of 13 residues. CDR3 in amino acids: CASSDRTNYGYTF. The CDR3 coding sequence is TGTGCCAGCAGTGACAGAACTAACTATGGCTACACCTTC.

This clone was recorded once. The J gene is TRBJ1-2, the V gene TRBV7-9; no clear D. CDR3 size: 15 residues. CDR1 is SEHNR, CDR2 FQNEAQ, per germline (reference sequence). Deletions cut 4 bases from V and 7 bases from J, with 19 bases between. The CDR3 coding sequence is TGTGCCAGCAGCTCGCCGGTCGGGGTTCAAAGTGGCTACACCTTC. Amino acids: CASSSPVGVQSGYTF.

The chain links TRBV6-5 to TRBJ2-1, with TRBD2 matching over 10 bases. Germline V lookup: CDR1 MNHEY, CDR2 SVGAGI. V lost 7 bases and J lost 7; bases outside the gene matches: 10. This CDR3 contains 15 residues. CDR3 coding DNA: TGTGCCAGCACCCCTCCGGGACTAGCGTCAAATGAGCAGTTCTTC. It translates to CASTPPGLASNEQFF.

V is TRBV6-5 and J is TRBJ2-7; TRBD2 agrees at 7 bases. This CDR3 contains 13 residues. Germline lookup yields CDR1 MNHEY and CDR2 SVGAGI. Trimming took 5 bases from V and 7 from J; bases not matched to a gene: 8. For the CDR3, the DNA is TGTGCCAGCAGTACCGGGGGGAGTATGGAGCAGTACTTC. Translated, it gives CASSTGGSMEQYF.

This clone was observed a handful of times. The chain couples TRBV19 to TRBJ1-1; D is unclear. The CDR3 is 13 amino acids. The V and J ends lost 3 bases and 4 bases respectively, with 9 bases between them. Germline CDR1 and CDR2: LNHDA and SQIVND (reference sequence). The CDR3 DNA reads TGTGCCAGTAGTATTGGGCTGAGCACTGAAGCTTTCTTT. This encodes CASSIGLSTEAFF.

The chain couples TRBV2 to TRBJ1-4; a possible D gene is TRBD1 (5 bases). Germline values: CDR1 SNHLY, CDR2 FYNNEI. Trimming pared 5 bases from V and 7 bases from J, leaving 23 bases between. There are 17 residues in the CDR3. CDR3: CASSLNLQARLAEKLFF. CDR3 nucleotide sequence: TGTGCCAGCAGTTTAAATTTACAGGCCCGTCTCGCTGAAAAACTGTTTTTT.

The rearrangement joins TRBV3-1 (or the pseudogene TRBV3-2) to TRBJ2-2; no reliable D call. Germline V gives CDR1 LGHDT, CDR2 YNNKEL (reference sequence). V lost 1 base and J lost 5, with 17 bases in between. The CDR3 contains 17 residues. CDR3 loop: CASSQVLLSPGTGELFF. The CDR3 DNA reads as TGTGCCAGCAGCCAAGTACTCCTATCCCCGGGTACCGGGGAGCTGTTTTTT.

The chain joins TRBV5-1 to TRBJ1-2; TRBD1 aligns across 8 bases. Per the germline V gene, CDR1 is SGHRS and CDR2 is YFSETQ. The CDR3 is 16 residues long. V was pared by 7 bases and J by 6 bases, with 17 bases of the junction left unmatched. CDR3 loop: CASRETGGSEENGYTF. CDR3 sequence (DNA): TGCGCCAGCCGAGAAACAGGGGGGAGTGAAGAGAATGGCTACACCTTC.

In its sample, this clone was seen once. The rearrangement uses TRBV6-1 and TRBJ2-7, with 10 bases aligning to TRBD2. The V gene's germline CDR1 is MNHNS and CDR2 SASEGT. The CDR3 runs 16 residues. J lost 2 bases, V lost 1 base, and 5 bases had no gene match. The CDR3, as DNA: TGTGCCAGCAGTGAAGAGGCTAGCGGGGGCGCCTACGAGCAGTACTTC. It encodes CASSEEASGGAYEQYF.

J is TRBJ1-2 and V is TRBV28, with D perhaps matching TRBD1 (5 bases). The CDR3 is 12 residues long. Trimming stripped 7 bases from V and 8 bases from J, with 14 bases between. CDR1 MDHEN and CDR2 SYDVKM come from the germline V gene. As DNA, the CDR3 is TGTGCCAGCACCTGGGAGGGGAGGGGCTACACCTTC. Protein: CASTWEGRGYTF.

The CDR3 protein is CASSISSSGGSYNEQFF. In nucleotides, the CDR3 is TGTGCCAGTAGTATATCCTCTAGCGGGGGGTCCTACAATGAGCAGTTCTTC. The chain recombines TRBV19 with TRBJ2-1; 11 bases are a match to TRBD2. The germline gives CDR1 LNHDA, CDR2 SQIVND (reference sequence). This CDR3 spans 17 amino acids. The trim removed 2 bases at V and 1 base at J, leaving 4 bases unmatched. The variable domain in full, with the rest retrieved from reference TRBV19 and TRBJ2-1, is DGGITQSPKYLFRKEGQNVTLSCEQNLNHDAMYWYRQDPGQGLRLIYYSQIVNDFQKGDIAEGYSVSREKKESFPLTVTSAQKNPTAFYLCASSISSSGGSYNEQFFGPGTRLTVL.

This rearrangement joins TRBV5-1 to TRBJ2-2; TRBD2 aligns across 16 bases. V shed 4 bases, J shed 5 bases, and the junction held 8 bases outside the gene matches. Germline CDR1 reads SGHRS; CDR2 reads YFSETQ. This CDR3 spans 18 amino acids. The CDR3 loop reads CASSAGTSGGARTGELFF. The DNA for the CDR3 is TGCGCCAGCAGCGCCGGGACTAGCGGGGGGGCTCGGACCGGGGAGCTGTTTTTT.

This clone was recorded only once. The chain links TRBV11-2 to TRBJ2-7; the D gene is possibly TRBD2 (5 bases). This CDR3 contains 14 residues. V lost 5 bases and J lost 4, with 15 bases in between. Germline lookup yields CDR1 SGHAT and CDR2 FQNNGV. This chain's CDR3 is CASSTGPGSYEQYF. CDR3 DNA sequence: TGTGCCAGCAGCACTGGCCCGGGGAGTTACGAGCAGTACTTC.

This clone was seen only once. The chain is built from TRBV18 and TRBJ2-1, with 12 bases fitting TRBD2. CDR3 size: 16 residues. Germline CDR1 KGHSH, CDR2 LQKENI. After removal of 3 bases from V and 5 bases from J, the junction contained 5 bases not matched to a gene. The CDR3 reads CASSPWTSGNDNEQFF. DNA for the CDR3: TGTGCCAGCTCACCTTGGACTAGCGGGAACGACAATGAGCAGTTCTTC.

The chain's CDR3 is CAIGRGNQPQHF. The CDR3 DNA is TGTGCCATCGGCAGGGGTAATCAGCCCCAGCATTTT. The rearrangement links TRBV10-3 to TRBJ1-5, with D possibly being TRBD1 (6 bases). Germline loops: CDR1 ENHRY, CDR2 SYGVKD. The CDR3 runs 12 residues. The V gene lost 8 bases and the J gene lost 4 bases, with 9 bases spanning the gap.

Only one count was recorded for this clone. CDR3 DNA: TGTGCCAGCAGTCAGCCCGGGACTTCCCCTTTAAATGAGCAGTTCTTC. Protein sequence: CASSQPGTSPLNEQFF. This sequence joins TRBV6-2 or TRBV6-3 and TRBJ2-1; D might be TRBD2 (6 bases). The germline gives CDR1 MNHEY, CDR2 SVGEGT. The V gene lost 5 bases and the J gene lost 7 bases, with 21 bases spanning the gap. The CDR3 covers 16 residues.

Worth noting for this clone: At one end, the junction sequence differs from germline, possibly due to a read error. J is TRBJ1-6 and V is TRBV19; D might be TRBD1 (6 bases). Germline V gene sequence: CDR1 LNHDA, CDR2 SQIVND (reference sequence). The CDR3 has 18 amino acids. The CDR3 spells CASSIGDRTYSYNSPLHF. CDR3 nucleotide sequence: TGTGCCAGTAGTATAGGAGACAGGACCTACTCCTATAATTCACCTCTCCACTTT.

This chain uses TRBV2 with TRBJ2-7; D is possibly TRBD1 (6 bases). The CDR3 contains 13 residues. V lost 8 bases to trimming and J lost 3 bases, with 14 bases between them. Germline lookup yields CDR1 SNHLY and CDR2 FYNNEI. The CDR3 is CASGTSRGYEQYF. CDR3 nucleotide sequence: TGTGCCAGCGGGACAAGCCGGGGCTACGAGCAGTACTTC.

This clone came up a few times. V gene TRBV5-6 combines with J gene TRBJ2-2, with 10 bases fitting TRBD2. Germline assignment: CDR1 SGHDT and CDR2 YYEEEE. Unmatched junction bases numbered 8, after V lost 2 bases and J lost 4 bases. The CDR3 totals 17 residues. The CDR3 spells CASSFGLAVRTTGELFF. In nucleotides, the CDR3 is TGTGCCAGCAGCTTCGGACTAGCGGTCCGCACCACCGGGGAGCTGTTTTTT.

The rearrangement links TRBV12-5 to TRBJ1-6; perhaps TRBD1 as D (5 bases). Looked up from germline, CDR1 is LGHNT and CDR2 is FRNRAP. The CDR3 has 17 residues. The V gene lost 1 base and the J gene lost 5 bases, with 15 bases spanning the gap. DNA of the CDR3: TGTGCTAGTGGTTTGGCCCCCGCTGGGGGGGATAATTCACCCCTCCACTTT. Translation: CASGLAPAGGDNSPLHF.

The chain combines TRBV15 with TRBJ2-1; 9 bases match TRBD2. With V trimmed by 0 bases and J by 8 bases, 8 bases remained unmatched. CDR3 length: 16 amino acids. The germline CDR1 and CDR2 sequences are LNHNV and YYDKDF (reference sequence). CDR3 protein: CATSRDGRGGLHEQFF. The CDR3 region has the DNA TGTGCCACCAGCAGAGACGGGCGGGGGGGCCTACATGAGCAGTTCTTC.

This chain links TRBV10-3 with TRBJ1-5; maybe TRBD1 (5 bases). The CDR3 runs 17 residues. V shed 0 bases and J shed 1 base, with 13 bases lying between them. Germline V lookup: CDR1 ENHRY, CDR2 SYGVKD. The CDR3 here is CAISESQVWMSNQPQHF. Here the CDR3 DNA reads TGTGCCATCAGTGAGTCACAGGTTTGGATGAGCAATCAGCCCCAGCATTTT.